This TCR beta chain came from a study of PD-1 blockade in mismatch repair-deficient tumors (dated by TCRdb to 2016 to 2017). Describing the broader study: Between September 2013 and 2016, the trial enrolled around 89 consecutive patients with approximately 11 mismatch repair-deficient cancer types, every one of whom had been previously treated and was progressing. Deep sequencing of TCR CDR3 regions was used to track tumor-associated T cell clones in peripheral blood of patients responding to PD-1 blockade.

Beyond this particular receptor, the publication reports: After pembrolizumab, tumor-resident clones, which were often undetectable in blood before treatment, expanded rapidly and then contracted, generally ahead of radiologic responses.

Libraries were prepared through the immunoSEQ multiplex PCR assay. The clones in this table, taken by TCRdb from immuneACCESS, are in-frame only. Not every clone is retained; where verified, under half of the shortfall comes from an unresolved V gene, and the cause of the rest is unknown. This sample has approximately 110,000 clones in its table, and 60% to 85% of those were observed once. The top ten clonotypes cover about 4.5% of the sample. CDR1 and CDR2 were assigned from the germline V gene as MNHNS and SASEGT. The CDR3 contains 13 residues, cysteine and phenylalanine counted. CDR3 DNA is the only sequence kept; it has 39 bases, read in frame from the first base. The germline ends are 7 bases apart after V is trimmed by 4 bases and J by 1 base. For every enrolled patient, mismatch repair deficiency was confirmed by either polymerase chain reaction or immunohistochemistry. TCR sequencing was carried out for three patients who responded to pembrolizumab therapy. In the phase II trial, pembrolizumab PD-1 blockade was tested prospectively in advanced mismatch repair-deficient cancers, no matter which tissue of origin the cancers came from. Serial peripheral blood T cell samples were collected before and at multiple times after starting PD-1 blockade. Blood sampling times were expressed in weeks after the first pembrolizumab dose.

Details on this clone: No antigen is known for it. It has no much larger one-base neighbor in the sample; base qualities were not kept.

Sequenced material: peripheral blood, taken about 60 weeks after starting pembrolizumab. The clonotype comes from an adult with mismatch repair-deficient cancer. Recombination joined TRBV6-1 with TRBJ1-1; matching of 5 bases hints at TRBD1 as the D gene. The DNA sequence is TGTGCCAGCAGTGTAGGGGAGAACACTGAAGCTTTCTTT. Translated, it reads CASSVGENTEAFF.